Given below is one T cell receptor beta chain in context. This clonotype was seen a handful of times. Its antigen target is currently unknown. The sample holds no much larger clone one base away, and base qualities are not on file. The CDR3 goes from the cysteine to the phenylalanine over 21 residues. Here the CDR3 DNA is all that survives: 63 bases in frame from base 1. Based on the germline V gene, the CDR1 and CDR2 sequences are SGHTA and FQGTGA. The V end loses 2 bases and the J end loses 2 bases, and a stretch of 28 bases separates them. What this sample's treatment or condition label stands for: in vitro stimulation with specific CMV peptide epitopes to enrich CMV-specific T cells. The sample originates from a study of T cell repertoires in cytomegalovirus infection (dated by TCRdb to the late 2010s). Describing the broader study: Recently identified HLA-C-restricted CMV epitopes, whose presentation resists viral immunomodulation, were targeted by peptide stimulations together with well-studied HLA-B-restricted epitopes. Donor HLA type was relevant to the analysis, because carriage of CMV infection together with the matching HLA type was indicated by public TCR beta signatures.

The instrument was an Illumina HiSeq 1500. TCRdb reran the public reads through fastp at Q25 and MiXCR, keeping productive beta chains. Duplicate CDR3 protein sequences are folded into a single record with the most common DNA and genes. In all, the sample holds approximately 280,000 distinct CDR3 sequences, and about 20% of those were seen once. The biggest ten clones account for 15% to 20% of the sample. The research as a whole found: Cumulative frequency of public TCR beta family members discriminated carriers of CMV infection plus the relevant HLA type in this cohort and an independent approximately 340-donor cohort. The ex vivo response was dominated by HLA-C-restricted CMV-specific TCR beta clonotypes, and the single most frequent clonotype in two of eight donors was supplied by these HLA-C-restricted clonotypes.

The source of this sequence is a human donor in good health (CMV status not recorded). Some clones in this sample may be carry-over from other donors' samples. The sequences come from cultured PBMCs, collected from culture after CMV antigen stimulation. The chain uses TRBV7-3 and TRBJ1-3; the D gene cannot be resolved reliably. The DNA reads as follows: TGTGCCAGCAGCTTATCACCCCCGTTGGGTTCGCCAGTTCCTCCTGGAAACACCATATATTTT. The resulting protein is CASSLSPPLGSPVPPGNTIYF.